This T cell receptor beta chain was documented in a study of T cells in Graves' hyperthyroidism and ophthalmopathy. Study as a whole: Peripheral blood was obtained at initial diagnosis, preceding any treatment.

General study results and limits: The model predicted ophthalmopathy a median approximately seven months before onset.

This clonotype was counted many times. What it binds is unknown. The definition of stable Graves' hyperthyroidism was no ophthalmopathy progression within 18 months. The authors took PBMCs from over 8.5 ml fresh peripheral blood. TCR beta CDR3 region amplification was performed from RNA transcripts. Primed by the HTBI set, a first-round RT-PCR was run on the TCR CDR3. TCRdb processed the multiplex PCR reads anew with MiXCR; each CDR3 protein has one entry. The table records hundreds of thousands of distinct CDR3 sequences, roughly 15% of them present only once. The CDR3 spans 15 residues. CDR1 and CDR2 (germline): DFQATT, SNEGSKA (reference sequence). Trimming removed 1 base from V and 5 bases from J; junction bases left unmatched: 4.

Source material: blood. V is TRBV20-1 and J is TRBJ2-7, with 14 bases fitting TRBD2. This sequence was found in a woman between 18 and 29 years old with Graves' hyperthyroidism. CDR3 in DNA: TGCAGTGCTAGAGGGGGACTAGCGGGAGTCCACGAGCAGTACTTC. This gives the protein CSARGGLAGVHEQYF.